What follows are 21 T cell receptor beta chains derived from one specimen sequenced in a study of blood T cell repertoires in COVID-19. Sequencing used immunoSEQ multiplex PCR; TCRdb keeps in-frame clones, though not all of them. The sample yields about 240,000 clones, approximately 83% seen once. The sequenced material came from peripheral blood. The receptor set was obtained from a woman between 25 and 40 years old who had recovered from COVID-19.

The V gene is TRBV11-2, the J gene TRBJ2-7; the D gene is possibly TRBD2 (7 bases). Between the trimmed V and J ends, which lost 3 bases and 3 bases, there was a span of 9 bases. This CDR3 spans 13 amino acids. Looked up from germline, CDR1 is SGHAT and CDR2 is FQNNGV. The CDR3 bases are TGTGCCAGCAGCTTCGGGGGGCTCTACGAGCAGTACTTC. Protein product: CASSFGGLYEQYF.

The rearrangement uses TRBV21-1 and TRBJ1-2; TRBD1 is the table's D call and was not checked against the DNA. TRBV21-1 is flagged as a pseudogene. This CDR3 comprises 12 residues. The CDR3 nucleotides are TGTGCCAGCAGCAACAGAAACTATGGCTACACCTTC. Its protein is CASSNRNYGYTF.

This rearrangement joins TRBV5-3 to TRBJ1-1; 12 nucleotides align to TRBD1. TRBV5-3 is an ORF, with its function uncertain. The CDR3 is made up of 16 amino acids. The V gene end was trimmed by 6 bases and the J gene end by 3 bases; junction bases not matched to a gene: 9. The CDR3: CARMGDRGHRYTEAFF. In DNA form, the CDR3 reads TGTGCCAGAATGGGGGACAGGGGGCATAGGTACACTGAAGCTTTCTTT.

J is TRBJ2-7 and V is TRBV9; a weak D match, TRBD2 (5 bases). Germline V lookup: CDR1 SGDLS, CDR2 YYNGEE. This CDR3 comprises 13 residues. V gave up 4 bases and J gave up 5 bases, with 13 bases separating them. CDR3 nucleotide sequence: TGTGCCAGCAGCCCCACCTCGAGGGACGAGCAGTACTTC. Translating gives CASSPTSRDEQYF.

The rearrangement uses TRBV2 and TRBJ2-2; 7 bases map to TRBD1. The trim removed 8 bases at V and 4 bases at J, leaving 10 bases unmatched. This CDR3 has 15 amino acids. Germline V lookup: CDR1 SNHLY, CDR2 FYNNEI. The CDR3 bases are TGTGCCAGCCACGCCGGGACAGTATCCACCGGGGAGCTGTTTTTT. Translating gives CASHAGTVSTGELFF.

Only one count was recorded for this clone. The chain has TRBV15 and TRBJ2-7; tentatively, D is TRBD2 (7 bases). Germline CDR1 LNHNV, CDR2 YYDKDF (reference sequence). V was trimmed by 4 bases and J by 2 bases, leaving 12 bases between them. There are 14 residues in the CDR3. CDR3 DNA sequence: TGTGCCACCAGCACGGGGGGCTCACCCTACGAGCAGTACTTC. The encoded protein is CATSTGGSPYEQYF.

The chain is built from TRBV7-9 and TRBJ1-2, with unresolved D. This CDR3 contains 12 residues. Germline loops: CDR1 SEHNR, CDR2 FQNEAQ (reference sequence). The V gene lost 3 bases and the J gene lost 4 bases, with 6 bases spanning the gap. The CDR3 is CASSFPLYGYTF. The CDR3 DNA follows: TGTGCCAGCAGCTTTCCCCTCTATGGCTACACCTTC.

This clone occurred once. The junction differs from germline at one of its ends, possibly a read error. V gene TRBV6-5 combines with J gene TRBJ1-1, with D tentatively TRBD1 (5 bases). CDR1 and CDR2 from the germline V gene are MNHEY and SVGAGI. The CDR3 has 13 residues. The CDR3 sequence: CASSYRQGGVFVF. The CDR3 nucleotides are TGTGCCAGCAGTTATCGGCAGGGAGGAGTATTCGTCTTT.

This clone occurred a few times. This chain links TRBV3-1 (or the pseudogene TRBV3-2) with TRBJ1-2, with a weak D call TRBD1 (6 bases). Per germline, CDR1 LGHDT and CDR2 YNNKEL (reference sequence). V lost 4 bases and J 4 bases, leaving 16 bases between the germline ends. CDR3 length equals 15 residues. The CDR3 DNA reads TGTGCCAGCAGCCTAAATATGGACAGTATCTATGGCTACACCTTC. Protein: CASSLNMDSIYGYTF.

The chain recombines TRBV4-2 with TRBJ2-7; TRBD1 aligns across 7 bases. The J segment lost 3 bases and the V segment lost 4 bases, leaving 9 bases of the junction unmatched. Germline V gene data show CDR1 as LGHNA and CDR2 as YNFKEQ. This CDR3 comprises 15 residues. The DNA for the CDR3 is TGTGCCAGCAGCCCTGACAGGGCCTACATCTACGAGCAGTACTTC. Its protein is CASSPDRAYIYEQYF.

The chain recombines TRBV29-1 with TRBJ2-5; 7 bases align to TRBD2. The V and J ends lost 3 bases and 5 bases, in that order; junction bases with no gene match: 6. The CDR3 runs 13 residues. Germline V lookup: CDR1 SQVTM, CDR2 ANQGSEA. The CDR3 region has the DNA TGCAGCGTTGACGGGGGGTCGGTGGAGACCCAGTACTTC. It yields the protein CSVDGGSVETQYF.

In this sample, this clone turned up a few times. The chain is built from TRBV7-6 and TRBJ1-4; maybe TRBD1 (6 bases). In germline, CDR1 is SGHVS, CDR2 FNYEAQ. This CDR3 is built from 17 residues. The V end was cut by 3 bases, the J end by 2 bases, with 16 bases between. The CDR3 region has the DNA TGTGCCAGCAGCTTCAAAACAGGGACGAGGACTAATGAAAAACTGTTTTTT. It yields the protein CASSFKTGTRTNEKLFF. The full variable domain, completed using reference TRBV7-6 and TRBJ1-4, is GAGVSQSPRYKVTKRGQDVALRCDPISGHVSLYWYRQALGQGPEFLTYFNYEAQQDKSGLPNDRFSAERPEGSISTLTIQRTEQRDSAMYRCASSFKTGTRTNEKLFFGSGTQLSVL.

This CDR3 reads CASSLSANLGNYEKLFF. In DNA, the CDR3 is TGTGCCAGCAGCTTATCGGCTAACCTGGGCAATTACGAAAAACTGTTTTTT. This rearrangement joins TRBV7-9 to TRBJ1-4, with D hard to call. The V gene lost 2 bases and the J gene lost 8 bases, with 21 bases spanning the gap. Looked up from germline, CDR1 is SEHNR and CDR2 is FQNEAQ (reference sequence). The CDR3 length is 17 residues. Full variable domain (missing parts from reference TRBV7-9 and TRBJ1-4): DTGVSQNPRHKITKRGQNVTFRCDPISEHNRLYWYRQTLGQGPEFLTYFQNEAQLEKSRLLSDRFSAERPKGSFSTLEIQRTEQGDSAMYLCASSLSANLGNYEKLFFGSGTQLSVL.

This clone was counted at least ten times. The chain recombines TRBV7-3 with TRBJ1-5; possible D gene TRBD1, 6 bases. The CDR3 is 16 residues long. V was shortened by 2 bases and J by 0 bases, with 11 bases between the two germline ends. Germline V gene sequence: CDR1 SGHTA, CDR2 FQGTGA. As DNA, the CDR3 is TGTGCCAGCAGCTTATCAGGACAGTTTAGCAATCAGCCCCAGCATTTT. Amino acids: CASSLSGQFSNQPQHF.

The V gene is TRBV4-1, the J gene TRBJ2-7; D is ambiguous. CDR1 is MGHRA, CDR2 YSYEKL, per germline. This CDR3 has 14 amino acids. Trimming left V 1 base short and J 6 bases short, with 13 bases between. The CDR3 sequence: CASSQVGASAEQYF. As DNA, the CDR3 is TGCGCCAGCAGCCAAGTAGGTGCTAGTGCCGAGCAGTACTTC.

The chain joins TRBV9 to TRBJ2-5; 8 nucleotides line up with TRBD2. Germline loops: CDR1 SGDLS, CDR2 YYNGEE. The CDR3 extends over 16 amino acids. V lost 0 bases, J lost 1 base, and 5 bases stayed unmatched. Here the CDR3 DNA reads TGTGCCAGCAGCGTAGATGCGGGGGGTATCCAAGAGACCCAGTACTTC. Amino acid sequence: CASSVDAGGIQETQYF.

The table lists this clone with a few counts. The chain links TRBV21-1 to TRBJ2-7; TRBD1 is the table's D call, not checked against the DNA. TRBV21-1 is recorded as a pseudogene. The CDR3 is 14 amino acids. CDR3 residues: CASSKGQGIYEQYF. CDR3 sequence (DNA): TGTGCCAGCAGCAAGGGACAGGGTATCTACGAGCAGTACTTC.

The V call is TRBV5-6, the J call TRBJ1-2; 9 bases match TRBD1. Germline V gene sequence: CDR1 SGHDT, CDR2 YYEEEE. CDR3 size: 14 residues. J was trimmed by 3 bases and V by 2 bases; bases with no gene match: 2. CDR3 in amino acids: CASSFGQGYYGYTF. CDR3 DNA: TGTGCCAGCAGCTTTGGACAGGGGTACTATGGCTACACCTTC.

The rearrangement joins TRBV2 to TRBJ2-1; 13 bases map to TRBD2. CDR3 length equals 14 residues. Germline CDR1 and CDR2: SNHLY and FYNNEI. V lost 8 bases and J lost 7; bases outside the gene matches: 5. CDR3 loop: CASSKLAGGNEQFF. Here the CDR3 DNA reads TGTGCCAGCTCCAAACTAGCGGGGGGGAATGAGCAGTTCTTC.

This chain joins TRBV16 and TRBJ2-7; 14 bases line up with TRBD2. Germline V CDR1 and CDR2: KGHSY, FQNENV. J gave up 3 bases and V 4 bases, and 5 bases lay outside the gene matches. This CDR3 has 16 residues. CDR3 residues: CASSPRTSGGYYEQYF. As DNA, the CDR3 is TGTGCCAGCAGCCCCCGGACTAGCGGGGGGTACTACGAGCAGTACTTC.

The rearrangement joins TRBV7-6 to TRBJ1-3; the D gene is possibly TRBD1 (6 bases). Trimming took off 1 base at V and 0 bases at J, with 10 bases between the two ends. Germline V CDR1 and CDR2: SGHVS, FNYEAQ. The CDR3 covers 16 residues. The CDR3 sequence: CASSLDRAFSGNTIYF. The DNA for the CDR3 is TGTGCCAGCAGCTTAGACAGGGCATTCTCTGGAAACACCATATATTTT. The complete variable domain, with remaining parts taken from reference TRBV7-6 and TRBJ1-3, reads GAGVSQSPRYKVTKRGQDVALRCDPISGHVSLYWYRQALGQGPEFLTYFNYEAQQDKSGLPNDRFSAERPEGSISTLTIQRTEQRDSAMYRCASSLDRAFSGNTIYFGEGSWLTVV.